This T cell receptor beta chain emerged from a study of cytomegalovirus exposure and HLA in healthy donors. Looked up from germline, CDR1 is GTSNPN and CDR2 is SVGIG (reference sequence). V dropped 4 bases and J dropped 0 bases, with 9 bases sitting between them. The CDR3 covers 14 residues. TCRdb's table, derived via immunoSEQ multiplex PCR, lists solely in-frame clones and lacks some. Here the sample spans 220,000 or so clones, 65% to 85% being singletons. Comments on this clone: This CDR3 is also generated by other DNA sequences in the sample.

Sequencing was performed on PBMCs. This clonotype originated in a woman aged 25 to 39 in good health and CMV-seropositive. The rearrangement links TRBV30 to TRBJ2-2; maybe TRBD2 (5 bases). CDR3 sequence reads: CAWTRGANTGELFF. CDR3 DNA sequence: TGTGCCTGGACCCGGGGAGCGAACACCGGGGAGCTGTTTTTT.